Listed below are T cell receptor beta chains from one sample, sequenced in a study of T cells in localized non-small cell lung cancer. Profiled with immunoSEQ multiplex PCR; TCRdb holds only in-frame clones, not every one. The table includes approximately 40,000 clones, roughly 86% detected once. Specimen: peripheral blood, collected before any cancer treatment. These receptors all come from a man aged 40 to 70 with stage I lung adenocarcinoma. CDR3s include the opening cysteine and the closing phenylalanine or tryptophan. D genes are given only for firm matches. Clone size is not always given. Where it is, it says once, few, many or a class for expanded clones.

- few TRBJ2-3 TRBV7-7 TGTGCTAGCAGCCTCGGACAGCGCTCAGATACGCAGTATTTT CASSLGQRSDTQYF
- - TRBJ2-3 TRBV28 TGTGCCAGCAGTTACATAGACTCCACTAGCACAGATACGCAGTATTTT CASSYIDSTSTDTQYF
TRBD1 - TRBJ1-2 TRBV29-1 TGCAGCGGCGGAGGGGGCGCGGATGGCTACACCTTC CSGGGGADGYTF
- - TRBJ2-5 TRBV2 TGTGCCAGCAGATACCTAGGGCTGGGAGAGACCCAGTACTTC CASRYLGLGETQYF
- - TRBJ1-1 TRBV7-9 TGTGCCAGCAGCCTACCCTTGGGAGGGGACACTGAAGCTTTCTTT CASSLPLGGDTEAFF
- - TRBJ1-2 TRBV6-1 TGTGCCAGCAACGACCCCCCCAAGTATGGCTACACCTTC CASNDPPKYGYTF
- - TRBJ2-2 TRBV11-2 TGTGCCACGAGTGGACGGACGAACACCGGGGAGCTGTTTTTT CATSGRTNTGELFF
TRBD1 - TRBJ2-7 TRBV7-2 TGTGCCAGCAGCCCGGGACAGGGGGCAGGTCGCGAGCAGTACTTC CASSPGQGAGREQYF
TRBD1 - TRBJ1-1 TRBV19 TGTGCCAGTTCTCGACAGGGGGGAATGAACACTGAAGCTTTCTTT CASSRQGGMNTEAFF
TRBD1 once TRBJ1-1 TRBV6-5 TGTGCCAGCAAGGCCCAGGGACAGGCTAAGACTGAAGCTTTCTTT CASKAQGQAKTEAFF
TRBD2 - TRBJ2-1 TRBV2 TGTGCCAGCAGTGAATGGCTAGCGGGAGGTGGCAATGAGCAGTTCTTC CASSEWLAGGGNEQFF
TRBD1 - TRBJ2-7 TRBV5-1 TGCGCCAGCAGCTGGACAGGGCCATCCTACGAGCAGTACTTC CASSWTGPSYEQYF
TRBD2 - TRBJ2-3 TRBV28 TGTGCCAGCAGTTTAGCCCCGTGGGTAGCGGGGAACACAGATACGCAGTATTTT CASSLAPWVAGNTDTQYF
- - TRBJ1-5 TRBV7-9 TGTGCCAGCAGTAAGACAGGATCCAATCAGCCCCAGCATTTT CASSKTGSNQPQHF
TRBD2 - TRBJ2-2 TRBV7-3 TGTGCCAGCAGCTTAACGGTGACTAGCGGGACCAAGGCCGGGGAGCTGTTTTTT CASSLTVTSGTKAGELFF
- few TRBJ2-2 TRBV9 TGTGCCAGCAGCGGTCAGACGCACACCGGGGAGCTGTTTTTT CASSGQTHTGELFF
TRBD1 - TRBJ2-5 TRBV7-9 TGTGCCAGCAGCGGACAGGGCCAAGAGACCCAGTACTTC CASSGQGQETQYF
TRBD1 - TRBJ2-2 TRBV9 TGTGCCAGCAGCCCGCAGTCAGGGGGCACCGGGGAGCTGTTTTTT CASSPQSGGTGELFF
- - TRBJ2-1 TRBV2 TGTGCCAGCAGTCTAGGGACCTACAATGAGCAGTTCTTC CASSLGTYNEQFF
TRBD2 - TRBJ2-5 TRBV2 TGTGCCAGCAGTGGTGCGGGAGGGCCGTTGGAGACCCAGTACTTC CASSGAGGPLETQYF
TRBD2 - TRBJ2-7 TRBV19 TGTGCCAGTAGTATCGCGCGGGAGGGCTACGAGCAGTACTTC CASSIAREGYEQYF
- - TRBJ1-1 TRBV28 TGTGCCAGCAGTTTACAGAACTTGAACACTGAAGCTTTCTTT CASSLQNLNTEAFF
- - TRBJ1-2 TRBV5-5 TGTGCCAGCAGCTTGGACCTATCTGGCTACACCTTC CASSLDLSGYTF
- - TRBJ1-4 TRBV4-1 TGCGCCAGCAGCCAAGAAGGCCTGGGTCAGGCTAATGAAAAACTGTTTTTT CASSQEGLGQANEKLFF
- - TRBJ1-3 TRBV5-4 TGTGCCAGCACCATACGTGGGGGCGAAAACACCATATATTTT CASTIRGGENTIYF
- - TRBJ2-7 TRBV11-2 TGTGCCAGCAGCTTAGGATGGACTCGGCCCAACGAGCAGTACTTC CASSLGWTRPNEQYF
- - TRBJ2-5 TRBV10-1 TGCGCCAGCAGTGACGCTACTAAAGAGACCCAGTACTTC CASSDATKETQYF
TRBD2 once TRBJ2-4 TRBV29-1 TGCAGCTCCACCGGGGGGGAGGCCAAAAACATTCAGTACTTC CSSTGGEAKNIQYF